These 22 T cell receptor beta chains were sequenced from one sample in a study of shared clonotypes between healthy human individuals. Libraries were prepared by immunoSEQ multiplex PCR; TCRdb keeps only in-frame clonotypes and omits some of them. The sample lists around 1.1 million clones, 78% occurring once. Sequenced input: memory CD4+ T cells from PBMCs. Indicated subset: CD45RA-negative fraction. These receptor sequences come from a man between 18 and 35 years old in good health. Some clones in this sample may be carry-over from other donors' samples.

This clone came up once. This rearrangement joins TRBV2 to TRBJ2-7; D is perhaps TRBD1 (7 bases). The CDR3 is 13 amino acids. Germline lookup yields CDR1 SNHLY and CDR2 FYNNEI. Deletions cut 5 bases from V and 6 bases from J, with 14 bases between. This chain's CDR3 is CASSTSQGGEQYF. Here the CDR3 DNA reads TGTGCCAGCAGTACCAGCCAGGGGGGCGAGCAGTACTTC.

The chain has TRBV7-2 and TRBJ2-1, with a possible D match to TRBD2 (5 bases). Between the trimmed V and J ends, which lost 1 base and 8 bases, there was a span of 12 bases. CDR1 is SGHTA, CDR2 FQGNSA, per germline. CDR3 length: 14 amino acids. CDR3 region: CASSLGPHGDEQFF. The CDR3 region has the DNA TGTGCCAGCAGCTTAGGACCCCACGGGGATGAGCAGTTCTTC.

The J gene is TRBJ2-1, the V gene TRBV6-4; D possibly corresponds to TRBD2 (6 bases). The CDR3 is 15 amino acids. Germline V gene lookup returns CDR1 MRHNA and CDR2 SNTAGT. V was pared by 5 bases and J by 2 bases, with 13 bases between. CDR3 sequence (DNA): TGTGCCAGCAGTATAGCGGTGGAAACCTACAATGAGCAGTTCTTC. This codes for CASSIAVETYNEQFF.

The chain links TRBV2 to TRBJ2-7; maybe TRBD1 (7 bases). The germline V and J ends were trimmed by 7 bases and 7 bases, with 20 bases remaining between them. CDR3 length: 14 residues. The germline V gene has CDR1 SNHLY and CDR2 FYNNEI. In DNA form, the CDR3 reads TGTGCCAGCACCCAGACAGGGACTTTTGGGGAGCAGTACTTC. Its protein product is CASTQTGTFGEQYF.

CDR3 amino acids: CSVEGVTSGSYEQYF. CDR3 DNA: TGCAGCGTTGAAGGCGTCACTAGCGGGAGTTACGAGCAGTACTTC. V gene TRBV29-1 combines with J gene TRBJ2-7, with 11 bases lining up with TRBD2. The V gene end was trimmed by 1 base and the J gene end by 4 bases; junction bases not matched to a gene: 6. In germline, CDR1 is SQVTM, CDR2 ANQGSEA. This CDR3 comprises 15 residues.

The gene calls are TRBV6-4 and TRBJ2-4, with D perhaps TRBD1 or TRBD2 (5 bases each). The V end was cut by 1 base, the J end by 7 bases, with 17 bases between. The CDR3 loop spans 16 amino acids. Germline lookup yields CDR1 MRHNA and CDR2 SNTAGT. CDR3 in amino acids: CASSDFRRDAGNIQYF. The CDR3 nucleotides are TGTGCCAGCAGTGACTTTCGCCGGGACGCGGGCAACATTCAGTACTTC.

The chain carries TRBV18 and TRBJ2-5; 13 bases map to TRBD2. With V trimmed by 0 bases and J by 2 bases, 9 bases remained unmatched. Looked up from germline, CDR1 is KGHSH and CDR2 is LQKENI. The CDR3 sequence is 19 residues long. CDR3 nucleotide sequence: TGTGCCAGCTCACCACCGTCACGCTTGGGACTAGCGGGACAAGAGACCCAGTACTTC. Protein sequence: CASSPPSRLGLAGQETQYF.

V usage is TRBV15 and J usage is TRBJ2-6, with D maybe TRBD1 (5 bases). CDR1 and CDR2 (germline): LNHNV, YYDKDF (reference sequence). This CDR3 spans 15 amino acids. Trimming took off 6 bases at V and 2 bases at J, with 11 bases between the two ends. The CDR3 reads CATRQQGTGANVLTF. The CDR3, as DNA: TGTGCCACCAGGCAGCAGGGTACTGGGGCCAACGTCCTGACTTTC.

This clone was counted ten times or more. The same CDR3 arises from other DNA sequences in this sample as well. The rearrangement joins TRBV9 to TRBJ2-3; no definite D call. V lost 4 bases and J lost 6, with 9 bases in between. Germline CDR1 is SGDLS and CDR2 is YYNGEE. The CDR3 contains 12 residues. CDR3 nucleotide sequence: TGTGCCAGCAGCCCCCGTTTGGATACGCAGTATTTT. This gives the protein CASSPRLDTQYF.

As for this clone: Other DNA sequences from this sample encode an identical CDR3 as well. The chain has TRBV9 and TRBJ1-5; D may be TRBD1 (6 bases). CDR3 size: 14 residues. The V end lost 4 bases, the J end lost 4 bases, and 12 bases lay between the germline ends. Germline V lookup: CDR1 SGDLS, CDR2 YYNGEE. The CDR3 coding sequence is TGTGCCAGCAGCCCGAGGGGGGGGAATCAGCCCCAGCATTTT. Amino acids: CASSPRGGNQPQHF.

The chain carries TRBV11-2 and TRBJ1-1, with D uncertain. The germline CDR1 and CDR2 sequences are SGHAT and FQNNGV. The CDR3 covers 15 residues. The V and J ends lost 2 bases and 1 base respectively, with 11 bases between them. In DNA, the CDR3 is TGTGCCAGCAGCTTAAGATGGCAGACGAACACTGAAGCTTTCTTT. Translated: CASSLRWQTNTEAFF.

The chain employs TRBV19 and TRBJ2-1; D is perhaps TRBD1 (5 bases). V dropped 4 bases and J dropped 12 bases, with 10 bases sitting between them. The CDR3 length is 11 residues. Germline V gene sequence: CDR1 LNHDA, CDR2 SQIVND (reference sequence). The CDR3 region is CASSNQGRQFF. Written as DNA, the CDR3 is TGTGCCAGTAGTAACCAGGGTAGGCAGTTCTTC. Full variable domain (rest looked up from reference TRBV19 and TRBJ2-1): DGGITQSPKYLFRKEGQNVTLSCEQNLNHDAMYWYRQDPGQGLRLIYYSQIVNDFQKGDIAEGYSVSREKKESFPLTVTSAQKNPTAFYLCASSNQGRQFFGPGTRLTVL.

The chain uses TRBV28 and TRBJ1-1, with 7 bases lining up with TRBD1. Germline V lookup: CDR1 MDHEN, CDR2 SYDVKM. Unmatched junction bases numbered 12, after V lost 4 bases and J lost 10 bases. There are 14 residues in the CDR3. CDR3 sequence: CASSSNRQGFSAFF. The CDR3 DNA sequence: TGTGCCAGCAGTTCAAACCGACAGGGCTTTTCAGCTTTCTTT. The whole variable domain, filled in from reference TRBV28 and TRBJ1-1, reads DVKVTQSSRYLVKRTGEKVFLECVQDMDHENMFWYRQDPGLGLRLIYFSYDVKMKEKGDIPEGYSVSREKKERFSLILESASTNQTSMYLCASSSNRQGFSAFFGQGTRLTVV.

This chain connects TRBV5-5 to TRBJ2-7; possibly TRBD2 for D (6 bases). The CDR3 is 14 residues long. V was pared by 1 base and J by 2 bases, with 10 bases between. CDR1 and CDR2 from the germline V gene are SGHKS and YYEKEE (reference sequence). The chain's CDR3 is CASSLNSGTYEQYF. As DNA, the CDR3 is TGTGCCAGCAGCTTGAATAGCGGAACCTACGAGCAGTACTTC.

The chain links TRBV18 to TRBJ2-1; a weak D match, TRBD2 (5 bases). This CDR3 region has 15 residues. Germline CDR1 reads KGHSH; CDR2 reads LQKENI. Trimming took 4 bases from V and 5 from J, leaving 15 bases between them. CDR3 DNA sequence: TGTGCCAGCTCACAAATTGAGGGCAGCAACAATGAGCAGTTCTTC. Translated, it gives CASSQIEGSNNEQFF.

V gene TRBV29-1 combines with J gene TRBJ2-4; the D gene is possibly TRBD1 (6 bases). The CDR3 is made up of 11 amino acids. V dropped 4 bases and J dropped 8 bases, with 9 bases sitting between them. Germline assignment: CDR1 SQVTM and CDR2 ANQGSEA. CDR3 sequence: CSVGRGDIQYF. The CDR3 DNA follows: TGCAGCGTTGGCAGGGGCGACATTCAGTACTTC.

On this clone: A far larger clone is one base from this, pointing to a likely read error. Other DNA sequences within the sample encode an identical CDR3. The CDR3 coding sequence is TGTGCCAGCAGCTCACAGGTGAACACTGAAGCTTTCTTT. Encoded protein: CASSSQVNTEAFF. The chain joins TRBV7-9 to TRBJ1-1; maybe TRBD1 (5 bases). Germline V gene data show CDR1 as SEHNR and CDR2 as FQNEAQ (reference sequence). Trimming stripped 4 bases from V and 0 bases from J, with 6 bases between. This CDR3 is 13 amino acids long.

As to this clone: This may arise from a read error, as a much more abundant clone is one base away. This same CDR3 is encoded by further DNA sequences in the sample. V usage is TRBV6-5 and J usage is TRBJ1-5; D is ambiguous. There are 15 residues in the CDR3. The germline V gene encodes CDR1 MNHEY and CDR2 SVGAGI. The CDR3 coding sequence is TGCGCCAGCAGCCCGTGGGCAGATAGCAATCAGCCCCAGCATTTT. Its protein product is CASSPWADSNQPQHF.

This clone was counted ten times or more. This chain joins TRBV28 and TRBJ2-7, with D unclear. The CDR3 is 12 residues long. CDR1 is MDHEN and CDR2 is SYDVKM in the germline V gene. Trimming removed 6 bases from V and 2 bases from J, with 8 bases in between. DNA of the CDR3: TGTGCCAGCAGCCCAAGTGCCTACGAGCAGTACTTC. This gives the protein CASSPSAYEQYF.

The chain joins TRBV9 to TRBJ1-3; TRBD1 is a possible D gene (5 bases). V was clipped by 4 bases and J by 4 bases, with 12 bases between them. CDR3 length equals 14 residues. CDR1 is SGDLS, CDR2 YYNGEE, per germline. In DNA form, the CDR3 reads TGTGCCAGCAGCTCCCCCGCAGGGGGAAACACCATATATTTT. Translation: CASSSPAGGNTIYF.

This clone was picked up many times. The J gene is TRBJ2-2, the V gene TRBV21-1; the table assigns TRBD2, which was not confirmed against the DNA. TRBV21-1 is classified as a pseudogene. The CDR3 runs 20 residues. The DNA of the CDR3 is TGTGCCAGCAGACCGACGGGGGAGGATAGGGGCTTTTTGGGCACCGGGGAGCTGTTTTTT. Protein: CASRPTGEDRGFLGTGELFF.

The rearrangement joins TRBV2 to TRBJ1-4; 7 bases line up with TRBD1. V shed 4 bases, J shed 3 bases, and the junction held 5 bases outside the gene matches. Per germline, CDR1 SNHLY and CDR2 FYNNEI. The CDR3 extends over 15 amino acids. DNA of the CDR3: TGTGCCAGCAGTGGAACAGGGGCACCTAATGAAAAACTGTTTTTT. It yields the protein CASSGTGAPNEKLFF.